These T cell receptor beta chains were read from a single sample in a study of OX40 agonist ivuxolimab in advanced cancers. Some clones are missing from TCRdb's copy, which holds only in-frame ones; the method was immunoSEQ multiplex PCR. The sample holds 100,000 to 120,000 clones, roughly 87% seen once. The sequences come from CD4+ or CD8+ T cells sorted from blood, collected in a trial of the OX40 agonist ivuxolimab. The receptors here all came from an adult with an advanced solid tumor such as melanoma, head and neck, liver or kidney cancer. Each CDR3 is given with its conserved first and last residue. Each record gives: V gene, D gene, J gene, clone size, CDR3 protein, CDR3 DNA. D genes are given only for firm matches. Not all rows give a size; the values are once, few, many and, for expanded clones, a class.

V: TRBV7-9
D: .
J: TRBJ1-1
size: .
CDR3: CASSLFENTEAFF
DNA: TGTGCCAGCAGCTTATTCGAGAACACTGAAGCTTTCTTT

V: TRBV7-2
D: .
J: TRBJ2-5
size: .
CDR3: CASSRDTQETQYF
DNA: TGTGCCAGCAGCAGGGACACCCAAGAGACCCAGTACTTC

V: TRBV7-8
D: .
J: TRBJ2-3
size: once
CDR3: CASQEGYGSLSWAQYF
DNA: TGTGCGAGTCAAGAGGGGTACGGTTCCCTCAGTTGGGCGCAGTATTTT

V: TRBV25-1
D: .
J: TRBJ2-3
size: once
CDR3: CASSVPDTQYF
DNA: TGTGCCAGCAGTGTCCCGGATACGCAGTATTTT

V: TRBV6-4
D: TRBD2
J: TRBJ2-7
size: .
CDR3: CASSDRASGIYEQYF
DNA: TGTGCCAGCAGTGACCGGGCTAGCGGGATATACGAGCAGTACTTC

V: TRBV5-7
D: .
J: TRBJ2-4
size: .
CDR3: CASSPWGGALAKNIQYF
DNA: TGTGCCAGCAGCCCTTGGGGGGGGGCTTTAGCCAAAAACATTCAGTACTTC

V: TRBV7-8
D: .
J: TRBJ2-1
size: .
CDR3: CASSIGVVNEQFF
DNA: TGTGCCAGCAGCATAGGGGTAGTCAATGAGCAGTTCTTC

V: TRBV6-1
D: .
J: TRBJ2-7
size: .
CDR3: CASSESGLVSYEQYF
DNA: TGTGCCAGCAGTGAAAGTGGTTTGGTTAGCTACGAGCAGTACTTC

V: TRBV5-6
D: .
J: TRBJ2-1
size: .
CDR3: CASSFRRVAGTYNEQFF
DNA: TGTGCCAGCAGCTTCCGTAGGGTAGCAGGTACCTACAATGAGCAGTTCTTC

V: TRBV4-2
D: .
J: TRBJ2-4
size: .
CDR3: CASSPLLVRQGGHIQYF
DNA: TGTGCCAGCAGCCCGCTTCTGGTCAGGCAGGGCGGGCACATTCAGTACTTC

V: TRBV30
D: .
J: TRBJ2-3
size: .
CDR3: CAWKGPGLTDTQYF
DNA: TGTGCCTGGAAGGGGCCGGGCCTCACAGATACGCAGTATTTT

V: TRBV29-1
D: TRBD2
J: TRBJ2-3
size: .
CDR3: CSVTSSGSTDTQYF
DNA: TGCAGCGTGACAAGCAGCGGGAGTACAGATACGCAGTATTTT

V: TRBV27
D: .
J: TRBJ1-4
size: .
CDR3: CASRGTYERATNEKLFF
DNA: TGTGCCAGCAGGGGGACTTATGAACGGGCAACTAATGAAAAACTGTTTTTT

V: TRBV10-3
D: .
J: TRBJ2-3
size: .
CDR3: CAISESGKSRTDTQYF
DNA: TGTGCCATCAGTGAGTCGGGGAAAAGCCGCACAGATACGCAGTATTTT

V: TRBV6-5
D: .
J: TRBJ2-2
size: .
CDR3: CASSYGYGTGELFF
DNA: TGTGCCAGCAGTTACGGCTATGGCACCGGGGAGCTGTTTTTT

V: TRBV5-6
D: .
J: TRBJ1-5
size: .
CDR3: CASSLWKKLPQHF
DNA: TGTGCCAGCAGCTTGTGGAAAAAGCTGCCCCAGCATTTT

V: TRBV5-1
D: .
J: TRBJ2-3
size: .
CDR3: CASSHSVSTDTQYF
DNA: TGCGCCAGCAGCCACAGCGTTAGCACAGATACGCAGTATTTT

V: TRBV29-1
D: TRBD2
J: TRBJ2-1
size: .
CDR3: CSVVGLAGGNEQFF
DNA: TGCAGCGTTGTTGGTCTAGCGGGAGGCAATGAGCAGTTCTTC

V: TRBV4-2
D: .
J: TRBJ2-2
size: .
CDR3: CASSQDRGLNTGELFF
DNA: TGTGCCAGCAGCCAAGATCGGGGGTTGAACACCGGGGAGCTGTTTTTT

V: TRBV19
D: TRBD1
J: TRBJ1-5
size: few
CDR3: CASRITDRANQPQHF
DNA: TGTGCCAGTAGGATTACCGACAGGGCCAATCAGCCCCAGCATTTT

V: TRBV11-2
D: .
J: TRBJ2-5
size: once
CDR3: CASSRQETQYF
DNA: TGTGCCAGCAGCCGTCAAGAGACCCAGTACTTC

V: TRBV19
D: TRBD1
J: TRBJ1-2
size: .
CDR3: CASRPNRGGGYTF
DNA: TGTGCCAGTAGGCCTAACAGGGGCGGCGGCTACACCTTC

V: TRBV5-6
D: .
J: TRBJ2-2
size: .
CDR3: CASSNTDSWDTGELFF
DNA: TGTGCCAGCAGTAACACCGATAGTTGGGACACCGGGGAGCTGTTTTTT

V: TRBV9
D: TRBD1
J: TRBJ1-2
size: once
CDR3: CASSVDGQGYGYTF
DNA: TGTGCCAGCAGCGTAGACGGACAGGGGTATGGCTACACCTTC

V: TRBV5-1
D: TRBD2
J: TRBJ2-1
size: .
CDR3: CASSFPQREGNEQFF
DNA: TGCGCCAGCAGCTTCCCCCAGCGGGAGGGAAATGAGCAGTTCTTC

V: TRBV7-2
D: TRBD1
J: TRBJ1-2
size: .
CDR3: CASSLVQGDYGYTF
DNA: TGTGCCAGCAGCTTAGTGCAGGGGGATTATGGCTACACCTTC

V: TRBV6-5
D: TRBD1
J: TRBJ2-1
size: .
CDR3: CASRGQGLFSNEQFF
DNA: TGTGCCAGCAGGGGACAGGGACTATTTAGTAATGAGCAGTTCTTC

V: TRBV30
D: .
J: TRBJ1-3
size: few
CDR3: CAWSVGGSGNTIYF
DNA: TGTGCCTGGAGCGTTGGGGGTTCTGGAAACACCATATATTTT

V: TRBV29-1
D: TRBD1
J: TRBJ1-1
size: .
CDR3: CSVDITGVNTEAFF
DNA: TGCAGCGTCGACATAACAGGGGTGAACACTGAAGCTTTCTTT

V: TRBV6-1
D: .
J: TRBJ1-3
size: .
CDR3: CASSQGPFPGNTIYF
DNA: TGTGCCAGCAGTCAGGGGCCCTTCCCCGGAAACACCATATATTTT

V: TRBV4-1
D: TRBD2
J: TRBJ2-1
size: .
CDR3: CASKASASGEYNEQFF
DNA: TGCGCCAGCAAAGCCTCCGCTAGCGGGGAGTACAATGAGCAGTTCTTC

V: TRBV5-6
D: .
J: TRBJ2-5
size: .
CDR3: CASSQGGEGETQYF
DNA: TGTGCCAGCAGTCAGGGGGGGGAGGGGGAGACCCAGTACTTC

V: TRBV5-6
D: .
J: TRBJ1-3
size: .
CDR3: CASSLGFGTIYF
DNA: TGTGCCAGCAGCTTGGGGTTTGGGACCATATATTTT

V: TRBV25-1
D: .
J: TRBJ2-5
size: .
CDR3: CASSGTDQETQYF
DNA: TGTGCCAGCAGTGGGACAGACCAAGAGACCCAGTACTTC

V: TRBV7-6
D: TRBD1
J: TRBJ2-5
size: .
CDR3: CASSLRLGTGYQETQYF
DNA: TGTGCCAGCAGCCTCCGATTGGGGACAGGGTACCAAGAGACCCAGTACTTC

V: TRBV28
D: .
J: TRBJ2-7
size: .
CDR3: CASSQAQTGFSYEQYF
DNA: TGTGCCAGCAGTCAAGCCCAAACGGGATTCTCTTACGAGCAGTACTTC

V: TRBV10-3
D: .
J: TRBJ2-5
size: .
CDR3: CAISEHGTQETQYF
DNA: TGTGCCATCAGTGAGCACGGGACCCAAGAGACCCAGTACTTC

V: TRBV6-6
D: .
J: TRBJ1-4
size: .
CDR3: CASSYSLRVPGEKLFF
DNA: TGTGCCAGCAGTTACTCCTTGAGGGTACCCGGTGAAAAACTGTTTTTT

V: TRBV28
D: .
J: TRBJ2-3
size: .
CDR3: CASSLMGADTQYF
DNA: TGTGCCAGCAGTTTAATGGGCGCAGATACGCAGTATTTT

V: TRBV28
D: .
J: TRBJ1-1
size: .
CDR3: CASRHSGSRGNTEAFF
DNA: TGTGCCAGCAGACACTCCGGGTCCCGAGGCAACACTGAAGCTTTCTTT

V: TRBV11-3
D: TRBD2
J: TRBJ2-5
size: .
CDR3: CAPVITGGQETQYF
DNA: TGTGCCCCGGTGATAACGGGAGGGCAGGAGACCCAGTACTTC

V: TRBV7-9
D: .
J: TRBJ1-3
size: .
CDR3: CASSLGTAGNTIYF
DNA: TGTGCCAGCAGCTTAGGGACCGCAGGAAACACCATATATTTT

V: TRBV18
D: .
J: TRBJ2-7
size: .
CDR3: CASSPSIGQAHYEQYF
DNA: TGTGCCAGCTCACCGAGTATCGGGCAGGCCCACTACGAGCAGTACTTC

V: TRBV9
D: .
J: TRBJ2-2
size: .
CDR3: CASSAANTGELFF
DNA: TGTGCCAGCAGCGCCGCCAACACCGGGGAGCTGTTTTTT

V: TRBV5-8
D: .
J: TRBJ2-2
size: .
CDR3: CASSPPGTNTGELFF
DNA: TGTGCCAGCAGCCCCCCCGGAACCAACACCGGGGAGCTGTTTTTT

V: TRBV6-5
D: .
J: TRBJ1-6
size: once
CDR3: CASSFRSSNSPLHF
DNA: TGTGCCAGCAGTTTCAGGAGTTCTAATTCACCCCTCCACTTT

V: TRBV11-2
D: TRBD1
J: TRBJ1-2
size: .
CDR3: CASSLLGQDYGYTF
DNA: TGTGCCAGCAGCTTACTAGGACAGGACTATGGCTACACCTTC

V: TRBV27
D: .
J: TRBJ1-6
size: .
CDR3: CASSLKGAYNSPLHF
DNA: TGTGCCAGCAGTTTAAAGGGTGCCTATAATTCACCCCTCCACTTT

V: TRBV29-1
D: TRBD1
J: TRBJ1-2
size: once
CDR3: CSADRGRGYTF
DNA: TGCAGCGCTGACAGGGGGCGCGGCTACACCTTC

V: TRBV28
D: .
J: TRBJ1-1
size: .
CDR3: CASSSGTEAFF
DNA: TGTGCCAGCAGCTCGGGGACTGAAGCTTTCTTT

V: TRBV9
D: .
J: TRBJ1-1
size: .
CDR3: CASSVDTLRNTEAFF
DNA: TGTGCCAGCAGCGTAGATACCCTCAGGAACACTGAAGCTTTCTTT

V: TRBV19
D: .
J: TRBJ1-1
size: .
CDR3: CASKESWADLNTEAFF
DNA: TGTGCCAGTAAAGAATCTTGGGCAGACCTGAACACTGAAGCTTTCTTT

V: TRBV5-4
D: .
J: TRBJ2-2
size: .
CDR3: CASSFGGTKAGELFF
DNA: TGTGCCAGCAGCTTTGGCGGGACGAAAGCCGGGGAGCTGTTTTTT

V: TRBV9
D: .
J: TRBJ1-1
size: .
CDR3: CASSVAPGNTEAFF
DNA: TGTGCCAGCAGCGTAGCTCCAGGAAACACTGAAGCTTTCTTT